Below, 29 T cell receptor beta chains from the same sample are listed, as sequenced in a study of monozygotic twins with inflammatory bowel disease. TCRdb re-called the 5' RACE reads; one entry per CDR3 protein, DNA not given. This sample contains more than 110,000 distinct CDR3 sequences. The sample was blood. These receptors originate from a human donor with ulcerative colitis or Crohn's disease, or a healthy co-twin of an affected twin (not recorded which).

This chain uses TRBV28 with TRBJ1-2. Germline loops: CDR1 MDHEN, CDR2 SYDVKM. The CDR3 runs to 11 residues. The CDR3 sequence: CASTELYGYTF.

V gene TRBV19 combines with J gene TRBJ1-5. Germline V lookup: CDR1 LNHDA, CDR2 SQIVND (reference sequence). CDR3 length: 15 residues. CDR3 region: CASSIQGMSNQPQHF.

The V gene is TRBV6-4, the J gene TRBJ2-3; TCRdb's D call, TRBD2, is unchecked because there is no DNA. This CDR3 is 14 amino acids long. CDR1 MRHNA and CDR2 SNTAGT come from the germline V gene. CDR3 amino acids: CASRRAGDTDTQYF.

The chain has TRBV7-6 and TRBJ2-1; the D call from TCRdb, TRBD2, cannot be confirmed without DNA. Germline V gene sequence: CDR1 SGHVS, CDR2 FNYEAQ. The CDR3 spans 20 residues. The CDR3 sequence: CASSPYPGLADHLGINEQFF.

V usage is TRBV20-1 and J usage is TRBJ2-2; TCRdb gives TRBD2 as the D gene, but with no DNA this cannot be confirmed. Germline CDR1 and CDR2: DFQATT and SNEGSKA (reference sequence). This CDR3 is 14 amino acids long. The CDR3: CSARLAGNFGELFF.

The chain employs TRBV4-2 and TRBJ2-3. CDR1 and CDR2 (germline): LGHNA, YNFKEQ. The CDR3 runs to 11 residues. CDR3 residues: CASGQGDTQYF.

V is TRBV6-1 and J is TRBJ2-7. The CDR3 runs to 15 residues. Germline CDR1 is MNHNS and CDR2 is SASEGT. CDR3 loop: CASSRSGPFTYEQYF.

The rearrangement joins TRBV9 to TRBJ1-5. Germline CDR1 reads SGDLS; CDR2 reads YYNGEE. The CDR3 runs 14 residues. This CDR3 reads CASSVEREYQPQHF. Together with reference TRBV9 and TRBJ1-5, the CDR3 gives the full variable domain: DSGVTQTPKHLITATGQRVTLRCSPRSGDLSVYWYQQSLDQGLQFLIQYYNGEERAKGNILERFSAQQFPDLHSELNLSSLELGDSALYFCASSVEREYQPQHFGDGTRLSIL.

The chain carries TRBV5-5 and TRBJ2-2. In germline, CDR1 is SGHKS, CDR2 YYEKEE (reference sequence). The CDR3 loop spans 13 amino acids. This CDR3 is CASSWALTGELFF.

The rearrangement uses TRBV9 and TRBJ1-5. There are 14 residues in the CDR3. The germline gives CDR1 SGDLS, CDR2 YYNGEE. The CDR3: CASSVETEYQPQHF.

V is TRBV7-8 and J is TRBJ2-2; TCRdb names TRBD2, which stays unverified in the absence of DNA. Per the germline V gene, CDR1 is SGHVS and CDR2 is FQNEAQ. The CDR3 has 17 amino acids. The chain's CDR3 is CASSPGGGLASTGELFF.

The rearrangement links TRBV7-3 to TRBJ2-2; TCRdb returns TRBD2, unconfirmable since there is no DNA. CDR3 length: 14 amino acids. Germline CDR1 reads SGHTA; CDR2 reads FQGTGA. The CDR3 reads CASSSRRVAGELFF.

The rearrangement uses TRBV20-1 and TRBJ2-5; absent DNA, TCRdb's TRBD2 call cannot be checked. Germline assignment: CDR1 DFQATT and CDR2 SNEGSKA (reference sequence). The CDR3 is made up of 13 amino acids. The CDR3 sequence: CSATGGGRETQYF.

The CDR3 loop is CASSSSGKAYNEQFF. The V call is TRBV6-2 or TRBV6-3, the J call TRBJ2-1; the D gene TCRdb calls, TRBD2, cannot be checked with no DNA. Germline CDR1 reads MNHEY; CDR2 reads SVGEGT. The CDR3 totals 15 residues.

The rearrangement uses TRBV28 and TRBJ2-7; TCRdb returns TRBD1, unconfirmable since there is no DNA. The length of the CDR3 is 14 residues. Germline assignment: CDR1 MDHEN and CDR2 SYDVKM. The CDR3 loop reads CASSPELPGNEQYF.

The chain carries TRBV3-1 and TRBJ2-5; TCRdb returns TRBD2, unconfirmable since there is no DNA. Germline CDR1 and CDR2: LGHDT and YNNKEL (reference sequence). This CDR3 has 15 amino acids. This CDR3 reads CASSQDQRRGETQYF.

The chain carries TRBV5-4 and TRBJ2-7; TCRdb proposes TRBD1, but this gene call is untestable without DNA. This CDR3 has 15 residues. Germline CDR1 reads SGHNT; CDR2 reads YYREEE (reference sequence). This CDR3 is CASSFEGTGTDFSYF. The full variable domain, with the rest looked up from reference TRBV5-4 and TRBJ2-7, is ETGVTQSPTHLIKTRGQQVTLRCSSQSGHNTVSWYQQALGQGPQFIFQYYREEENGRGNFPPRFSGLQFPNYSSELNVNALELDDSALYLCASSFEGTGTDFSYFGPGTRLTVT.

V is TRBV3-1 and J is TRBJ1-6; without DNA, the TCRdb call of TRBD1 cannot be checked. Germline V lookup: CDR1 LGHDT, CDR2 YNNKEL (reference sequence). The CDR3 has 15 residues. CDR3 residues: CASTPNGQGASPLHF.

The chain couples TRBV5-4 to TRBJ1-1. The germline CDR1 and CDR2 sequences are SGHNT and YYREEE (reference sequence). CDR3 length: 14 amino acids. CDR3 loop: CASSLGARNTEAFF.

The chain recombines TRBV6-5 with TRBJ1-2. There are 13 residues in the CDR3. Germline loops: CDR1 MNHEY, CDR2 SVGAGI. This CDR3 is CASRRIRDYGYTF.

This chain uses TRBV5-1 with TRBJ2-7. The CDR3 spans 13 residues. Per germline, CDR1 SGHRS and CDR2 YFSETQ. The CDR3 region is CASSFEVSYEQYF.

The V and J genes are TRBV3-1 and TRBJ2-7; as DNA is missing, the TRBD1 call by TCRdb cannot be tested. The CDR3 has 15 residues. Germline loops: CDR1 LGHDT, CDR2 YNNKEL (reference sequence). The chain's CDR3 is CASSQLPRHSYEQYF.

The chain couples TRBV29-1 to TRBJ2-5; TCRdb selects TRBD1, and the lack of DNA leaves this call unchecked. The CDR3 spans 13 residues. Germline values: CDR1 SQVTM, CDR2 ANQGSEA. CDR3 protein: CSVDIGQQETQYF.

The chain joins TRBV6-1 to TRBJ2-3; the TCRdb call, TRBD2, lacks DNA for checking. The germline V gene encodes CDR1 MNHNS and CDR2 SASEGT. This CDR3 is built from 16 residues. This chain's CDR3 is CASTTRGRAGTDTQYF.

This CDR3 is CAWRYRGAGELFF. The chain has TRBV30 and TRBJ2-2; the TCRdb call, TRBD1, lacks DNA for checking. This CDR3 has 13 residues. Germline assignment: CDR1 GTSNPN and CDR2 SVGIG (reference sequence).

The J gene is TRBJ1-2, the V gene TRBV5-6. The CDR3 contains 14 residues. Germline CDR1 SGHDT, CDR2 YYEEEE. CDR3 in amino acids: CASSQGFRDYGYTF.

The genes are TRBV2 and TRBJ1-1. CDR1 is SNHLY and CDR2 is FYNNEI in the germline V gene. The CDR3 is 14 amino acids. CDR3 in amino acids: CASIEGGWSTEAFF.

This chain connects TRBV20-1 to TRBJ2-3; lacking DNA, the TRBD2 call made by TCRdb goes unchecked. There are 15 residues in the CDR3. Germline V gene lookup returns CDR1 DFQATT and CDR2 SNEGSKA (reference sequence). This chain's CDR3 is CSASQLTREAGTQYF.

The chain joins TRBV6-1 to TRBJ1-5; TCRdb reports TRBD1, a call that lacks DNA to check it against. The CDR3 is 15 amino acids. Germline V lookup: CDR1 MNHNS, CDR2 SASEGT. CDR3 in amino acids: CASSPGTAFNQPQHF.